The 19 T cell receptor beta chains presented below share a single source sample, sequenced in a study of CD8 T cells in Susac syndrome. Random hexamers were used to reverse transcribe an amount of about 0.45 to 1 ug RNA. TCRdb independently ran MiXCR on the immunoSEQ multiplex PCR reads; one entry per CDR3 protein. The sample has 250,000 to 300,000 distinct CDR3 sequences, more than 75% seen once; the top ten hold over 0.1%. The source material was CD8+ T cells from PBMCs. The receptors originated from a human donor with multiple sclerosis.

The CDR3 here is CASISTPGNTQYF. The CDR3 region has the DNA TGTGCCAGCATCTCTACCCCTGGTAATACGCAGTATTTT. The chain recombines TRBV28 with TRBJ2-3; D uncertain. The length of the CDR3 is 13 residues. Germline V CDR1 and CDR2: MDHEN, SYDVKM. Trimming removed 7 bases at V and 7 bases at J, with 15 bases between.

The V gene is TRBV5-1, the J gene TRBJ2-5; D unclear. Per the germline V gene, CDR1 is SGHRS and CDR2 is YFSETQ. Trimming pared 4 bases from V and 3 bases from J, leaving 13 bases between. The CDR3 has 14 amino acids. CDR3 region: CASSDRRMKETQYF. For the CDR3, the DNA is TGCGCCAGCAGCGACCGTCGGATGAAAGAGACCCAGTACTTC. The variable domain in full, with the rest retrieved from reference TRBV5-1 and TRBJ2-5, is KAGVTQTPRYLIKTRGQQVTLSCSPISGHRSVSWYQQTPGQGLQFLFEYFSETQRNKGNFPGRFSGRQFSNSRSEMNVSTLELGDSALYLCASSDRRMKETQYFGPGTRLLVL.

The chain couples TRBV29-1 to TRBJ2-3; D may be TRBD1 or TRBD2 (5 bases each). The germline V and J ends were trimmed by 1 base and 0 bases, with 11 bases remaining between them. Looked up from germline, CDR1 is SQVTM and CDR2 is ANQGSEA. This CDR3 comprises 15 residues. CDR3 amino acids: CSVEVLGTSTDTQYF. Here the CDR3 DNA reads TGCAGCGTTGAAGTCCTGGGGACCAGCACAGATACGCAGTATTTT.

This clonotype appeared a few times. The CDR3 is CASPSSGRVLEQFF. The DNA for the CDR3 is TGTGCCAGCCCCAGTAGCGGGAGGGTTCTTGAGCAGTTCTTC. The chain employs TRBV6-1 and TRBJ2-1; 11 bases align to TRBD2. Per the germline V gene, CDR1 is MNHNS and CDR2 is SASEGT. The CDR3 runs to 14 residues. Trimming took 8 bases from V and 9 from J; bases not matched to a gene: 9.

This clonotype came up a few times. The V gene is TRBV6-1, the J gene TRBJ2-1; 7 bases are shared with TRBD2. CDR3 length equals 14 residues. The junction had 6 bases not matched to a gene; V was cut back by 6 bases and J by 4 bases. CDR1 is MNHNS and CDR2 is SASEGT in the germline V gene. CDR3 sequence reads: CASRLSGPYNEQFF. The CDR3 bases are TGTGCCAGCAGGCTTAGCGGGCCATACAATGAGCAGTTCTTC.

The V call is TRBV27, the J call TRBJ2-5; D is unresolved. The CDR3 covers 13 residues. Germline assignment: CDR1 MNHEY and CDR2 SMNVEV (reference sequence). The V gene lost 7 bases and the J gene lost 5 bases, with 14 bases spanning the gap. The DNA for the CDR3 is TGTGCCAGCACCCCCGGCGGTGGGGAGACCCAGTACTTC. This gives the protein CASTPGGGETQYF.

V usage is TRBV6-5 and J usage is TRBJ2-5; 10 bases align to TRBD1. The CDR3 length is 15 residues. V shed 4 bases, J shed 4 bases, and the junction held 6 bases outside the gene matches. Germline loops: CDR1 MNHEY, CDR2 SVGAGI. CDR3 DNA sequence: TGTGCCAGCAGTTTAAGACAGGGGGCGAGAGAGACCCAGTACTTC. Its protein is CASSLRQGARETQYF.

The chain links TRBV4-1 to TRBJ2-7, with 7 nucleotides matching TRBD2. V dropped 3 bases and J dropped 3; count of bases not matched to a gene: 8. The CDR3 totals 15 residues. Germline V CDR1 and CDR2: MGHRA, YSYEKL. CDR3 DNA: TGCGCCAGCAGCCAGACTTCTAGCGGACGCTACGAGCAGTACTTC. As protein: CASSQTSSGRYEQYF.

This chain's CDR3 is CASSLVREGEQYF. The CDR3 DNA is TGTGCCAGCAGTTTAGTAAGGGAGGGCGAGCAGTACTTC. The chain carries TRBV27 and TRBJ2-7; 7 bases match TRBD2. The trim removed 2 bases at V and 6 bases at J, leaving 4 bases unmatched. CDR1 is MNHEY, CDR2 SMNVEV, per germline (reference sequence). The CDR3 is made up of 13 amino acids.

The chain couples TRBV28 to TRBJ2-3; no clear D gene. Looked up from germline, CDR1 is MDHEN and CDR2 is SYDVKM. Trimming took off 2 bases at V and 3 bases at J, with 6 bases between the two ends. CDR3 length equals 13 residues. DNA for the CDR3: TGTGCCAGCAGTTTAGCGAGGACAGATACGCAGTATTTT. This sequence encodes CASSLARTDTQYF.

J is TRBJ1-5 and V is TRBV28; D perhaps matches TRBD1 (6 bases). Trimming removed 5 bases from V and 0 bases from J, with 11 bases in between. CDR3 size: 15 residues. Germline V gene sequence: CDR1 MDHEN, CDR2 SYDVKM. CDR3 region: CASSLTGNSNQPQHF. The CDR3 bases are TGTGCCAGCAGTCTCACAGGGAATAGCAATCAGCCCCAGCATTTT. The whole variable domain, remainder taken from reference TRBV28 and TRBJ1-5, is DVKVTQSSRYLVKRTGEKVFLECVQDMDHENMFWYRQDPGLGLRLIYFSYDVKMKEKGDIPEGYSVSREKKERFSLILESASTNQTSMYLCASSLTGNSNQPQHFGDGTRLSIL.

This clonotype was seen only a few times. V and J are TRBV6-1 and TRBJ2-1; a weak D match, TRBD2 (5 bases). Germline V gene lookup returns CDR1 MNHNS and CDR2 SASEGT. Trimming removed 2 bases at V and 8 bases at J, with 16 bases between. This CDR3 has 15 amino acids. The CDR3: CASSEHRTPRDEQFF. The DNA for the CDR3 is TGTGCCAGCAGTGAACATAGGACTCCCCGGGATGAGCAGTTCTTC.

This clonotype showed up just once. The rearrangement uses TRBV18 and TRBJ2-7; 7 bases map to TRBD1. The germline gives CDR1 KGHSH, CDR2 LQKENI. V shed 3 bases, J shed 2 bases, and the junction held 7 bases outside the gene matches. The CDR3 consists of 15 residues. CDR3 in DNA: TGTGCCAGCTCACCTTTAACAGGGGAAACCTACGAGCAGTACTTC. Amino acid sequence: CASSPLTGETYEQYF.

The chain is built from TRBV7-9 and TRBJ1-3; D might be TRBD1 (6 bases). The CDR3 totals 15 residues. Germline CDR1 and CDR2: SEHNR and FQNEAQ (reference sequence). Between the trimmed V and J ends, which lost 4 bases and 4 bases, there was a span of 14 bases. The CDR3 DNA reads TGTGCCAGCAGCTCCCCAGACAGGTCCGGAAACACCATATATTTT. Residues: CASSSPDRSGNTIYF.

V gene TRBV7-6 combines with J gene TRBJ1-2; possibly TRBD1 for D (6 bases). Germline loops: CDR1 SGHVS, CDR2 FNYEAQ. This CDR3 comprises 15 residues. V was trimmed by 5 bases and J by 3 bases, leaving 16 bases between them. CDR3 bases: TGTGCCAGCAGCCCGGCCGCGGACAGCTACTATGGCTACACCTTC. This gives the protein CASSPAADSYYGYTF.

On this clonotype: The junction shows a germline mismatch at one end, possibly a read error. The CDR3 loop reads CASSVDGQACSF. The CDR3 region has the DNA TGTGCCAGCAGCGTAGATGGACAGGCCTGCTCCTTC. This chain uses TRBV9 with TRBJ1-2; 7 nucleotides match TRBD1. The CDR3 consists of 12 residues. Germline CDR1 is SGDLS and CDR2 is YYNGEE.

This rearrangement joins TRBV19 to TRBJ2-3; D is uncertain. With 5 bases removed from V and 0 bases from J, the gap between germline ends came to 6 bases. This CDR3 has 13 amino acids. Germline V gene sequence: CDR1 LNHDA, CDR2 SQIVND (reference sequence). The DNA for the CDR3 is TGTGCCAGTAGTTCCCCAAGCACAGATACGCAGTATTTT. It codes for CASSSPSTDTQYF.

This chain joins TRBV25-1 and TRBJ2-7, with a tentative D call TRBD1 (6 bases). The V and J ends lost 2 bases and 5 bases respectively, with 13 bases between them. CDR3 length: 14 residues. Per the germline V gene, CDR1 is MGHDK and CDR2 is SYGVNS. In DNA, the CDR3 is TGTGCCAGCAGTGAAGAGGGCAGGGGCCACGAGCAGTACTTC. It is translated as CASSEEGRGHEQYF.

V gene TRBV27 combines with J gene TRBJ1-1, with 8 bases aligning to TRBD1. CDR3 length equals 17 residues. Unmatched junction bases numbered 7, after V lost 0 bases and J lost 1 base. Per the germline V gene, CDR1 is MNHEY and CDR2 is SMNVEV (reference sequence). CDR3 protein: CASSLSWQGAKNTEAFF. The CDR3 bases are TGTGCCAGCAGTTTATCGTGGCAGGGGGCCAAGAACACTGAAGCTTTCTTT.